Here is one T cell receptor (beta chain) with its context. TCRdb reprocessed the 5' RACE reads, with one entry per CDR3 protein and no DNA. The table counts under 600,000 distinct CDR3 sequences; around 1.4% lies in the top ten. This entry belongs to a study of T cells expressing NK-cell markers. The sequence derives from a woman in her forties or fifties in good health. The material sequenced was blood T cells: a sorted CD56 or NKG2C T cell subset, CD4+ or CD8+ T cells, or bulk PBMC T cells (not recorded which).

CDR3 amino acids: CASSSGRGQDTGELFF. The chain recombines TRBV5-4 with TRBJ2-2; the TRBD1 assignment by TCRdb is unverifiable without DNA. Germline CDR1 is SGHNT and CDR2 is YYREEE (reference sequence). This CDR3 spans 16 amino acids.